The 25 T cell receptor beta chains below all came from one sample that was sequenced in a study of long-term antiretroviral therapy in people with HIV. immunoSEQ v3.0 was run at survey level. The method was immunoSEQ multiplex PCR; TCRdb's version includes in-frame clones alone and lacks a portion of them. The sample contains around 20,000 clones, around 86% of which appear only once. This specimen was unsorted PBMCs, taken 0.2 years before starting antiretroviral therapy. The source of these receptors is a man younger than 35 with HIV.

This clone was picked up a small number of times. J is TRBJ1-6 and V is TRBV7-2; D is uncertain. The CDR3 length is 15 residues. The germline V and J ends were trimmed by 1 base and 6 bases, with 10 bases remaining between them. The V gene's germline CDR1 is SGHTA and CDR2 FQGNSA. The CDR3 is CASSLETLSNSPLHF. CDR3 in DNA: TGTGCCAGCAGCTTAGAAACGCTTTCTAATTCACCCCTCCACTTT.

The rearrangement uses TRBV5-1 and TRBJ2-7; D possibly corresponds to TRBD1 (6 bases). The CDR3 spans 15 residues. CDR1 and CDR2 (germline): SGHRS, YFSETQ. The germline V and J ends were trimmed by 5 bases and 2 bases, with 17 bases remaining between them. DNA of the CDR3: TGCGCCAGCAGGTGGGAACGGGACATAGCCTACGAGCAGTACTTC. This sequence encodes CASRWERDIAYEQYF.

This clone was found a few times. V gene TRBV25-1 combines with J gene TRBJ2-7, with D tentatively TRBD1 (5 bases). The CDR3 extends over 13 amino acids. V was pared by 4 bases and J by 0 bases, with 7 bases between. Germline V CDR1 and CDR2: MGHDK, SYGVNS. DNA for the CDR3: TGTGCCAGCAGTGGACAGTTCTCCTACGAGCAGTACTTC. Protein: CASSGQFSYEQYF.

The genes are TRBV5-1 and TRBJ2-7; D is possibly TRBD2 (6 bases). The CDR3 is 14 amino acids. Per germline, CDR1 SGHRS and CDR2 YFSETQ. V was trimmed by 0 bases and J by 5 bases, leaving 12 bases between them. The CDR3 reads CASSLVSGADEQYF. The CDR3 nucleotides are TGCGCCAGCAGCTTGGTTAGCGGAGCTGACGAGCAGTACTTC.

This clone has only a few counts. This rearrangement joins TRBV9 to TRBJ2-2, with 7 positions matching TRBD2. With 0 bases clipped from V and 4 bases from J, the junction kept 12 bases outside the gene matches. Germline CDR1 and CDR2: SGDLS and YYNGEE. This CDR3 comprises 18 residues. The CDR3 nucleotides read TGTGCCAGCAGCGTAGGTGAGGGGCGGGGGATGGGCACCGGGGAGCTGTTTTTT. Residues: CASSVGEGRGMGTGELFF. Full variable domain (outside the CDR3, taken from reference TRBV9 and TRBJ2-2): DSGVTQTPKHLITATGQRVTLRCSPRSGDLSVYWYQQSLDQGLQFLIQYYNGEERAKGNILERFSAQQFPDLHSELNLSSLELGDSALYFCASSVGEGRGMGTGELFFGEGSRLTVL.

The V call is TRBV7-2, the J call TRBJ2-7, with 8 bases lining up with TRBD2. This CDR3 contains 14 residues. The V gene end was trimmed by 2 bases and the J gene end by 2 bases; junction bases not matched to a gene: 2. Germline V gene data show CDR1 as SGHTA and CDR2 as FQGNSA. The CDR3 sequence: CASSLTGRAYEQYF. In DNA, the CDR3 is TGTGCCAGCAGCTTAACCGGGAGGGCCTACGAGCAGTACTTC.

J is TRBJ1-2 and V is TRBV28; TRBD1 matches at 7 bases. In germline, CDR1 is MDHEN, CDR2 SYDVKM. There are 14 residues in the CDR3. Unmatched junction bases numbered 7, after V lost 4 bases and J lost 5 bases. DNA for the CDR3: TGTGCCAGCAGTTCAGTGGACAGGCGGTATGGCTACACCTTC. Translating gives CASSSVDRRYGYTF.

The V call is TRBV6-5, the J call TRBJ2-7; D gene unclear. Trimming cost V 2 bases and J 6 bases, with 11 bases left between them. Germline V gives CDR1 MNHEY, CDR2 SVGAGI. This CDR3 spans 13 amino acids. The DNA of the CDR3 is TGTGCCAGCAGTTACGGGGAAACGGGCGAGCAGTACTTC. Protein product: CASSYGETGEQYF.

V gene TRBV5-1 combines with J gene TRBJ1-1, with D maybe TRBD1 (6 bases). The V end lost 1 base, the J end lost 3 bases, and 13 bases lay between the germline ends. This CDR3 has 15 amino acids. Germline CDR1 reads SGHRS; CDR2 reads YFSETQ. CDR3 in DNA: TGCGCCAGCAGCTTGATCGGGGGGCAGGACACTGAAGCTTTCTTT. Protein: CASSLIGGQDTEAFF.

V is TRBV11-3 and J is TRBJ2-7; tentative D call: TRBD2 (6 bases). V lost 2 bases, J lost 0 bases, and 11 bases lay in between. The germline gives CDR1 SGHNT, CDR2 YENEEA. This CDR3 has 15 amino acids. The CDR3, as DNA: TGTGCCAGCAGCTTATCCAGCGGGTCCTCCTACGAGCAGTACTTC. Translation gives CASSLSSGSSYEQYF. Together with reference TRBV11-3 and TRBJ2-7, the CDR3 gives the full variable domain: EAGVVQSPRYKIIEKKQPVAFWCNPISGHNTLYWYLQNLGQGPELLIRYENEEAVDDSQLPKDRFSAERLKGVDSTLKIQPAELGDSAVYLCASSLSSGSSYEQYFGPGTRLTVT.

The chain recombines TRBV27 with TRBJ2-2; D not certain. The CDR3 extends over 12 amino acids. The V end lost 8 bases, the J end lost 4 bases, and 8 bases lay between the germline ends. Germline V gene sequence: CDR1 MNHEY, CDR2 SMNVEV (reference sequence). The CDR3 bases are TGTGCCAGCGGGGAACCCACCGGGGAGCTGTTTTTT. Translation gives CASGEPTGELFF.

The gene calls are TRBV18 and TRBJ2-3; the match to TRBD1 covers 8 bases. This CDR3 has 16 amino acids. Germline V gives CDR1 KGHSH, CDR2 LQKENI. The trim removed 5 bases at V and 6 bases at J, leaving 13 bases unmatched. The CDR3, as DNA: TGTGCCAGCTCATCCGATCAGGGGGCAGTTCCCGATACGCAGTATTTT. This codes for CASSSDQGAVPDTQYF.

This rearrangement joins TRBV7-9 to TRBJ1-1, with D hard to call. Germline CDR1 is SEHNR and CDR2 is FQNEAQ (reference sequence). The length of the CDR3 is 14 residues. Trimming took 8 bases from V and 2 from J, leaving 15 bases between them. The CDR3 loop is CASPVTQSNTEAFF. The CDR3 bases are TGTGCCAGCCCCGTAACCCAATCCAACACTGAAGCTTTCTTT. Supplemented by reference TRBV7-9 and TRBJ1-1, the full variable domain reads DTGVSQNPRHKITKRGQNVTFRCDPISEHNRLYWYRQTLGQGPEFLTYFQNEAQLEKSRLLSDRFSAERPKGSFSTLEIQRTEQGDSAMYLCASPVTQSNTEAFFGQGTRLTVV.

The CDR3 DNA follows: TGCGCCAGCACCCCGGGACAGGGCAACACTGAAGCTTTCTTT. Its translation: CASTPGQGNTEAFF. V usage is TRBV4-3 and J usage is TRBJ1-1; 9 bases align to TRBD1. CDR1 is LGHNA and CDR2 is YSLEER in the germline V gene. The CDR3 has 14 amino acids. Unmatched junction bases numbered 5, after V lost 7 bases and J lost 2 bases.

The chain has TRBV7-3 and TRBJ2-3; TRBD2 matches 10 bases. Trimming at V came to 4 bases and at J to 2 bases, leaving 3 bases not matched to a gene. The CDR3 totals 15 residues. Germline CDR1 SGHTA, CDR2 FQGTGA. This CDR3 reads CASSWSGGVTDTQYF. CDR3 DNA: TGTGCCAGCAGCTGGAGCGGGGGGGTCACAGATACGCAGTATTTT.

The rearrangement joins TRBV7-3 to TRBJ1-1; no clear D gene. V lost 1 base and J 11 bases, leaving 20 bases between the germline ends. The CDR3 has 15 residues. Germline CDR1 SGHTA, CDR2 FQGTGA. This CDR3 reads CASSLILGRPGRAFF. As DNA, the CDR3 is TGTGCCAGCAGCTTAATTTTGGGCCGGCCCGGTAGGGCTTTCTTT.

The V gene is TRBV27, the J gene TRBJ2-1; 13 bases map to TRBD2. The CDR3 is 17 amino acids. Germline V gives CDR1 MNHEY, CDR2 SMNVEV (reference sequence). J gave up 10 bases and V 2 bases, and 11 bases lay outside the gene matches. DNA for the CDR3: TGTGCCAGCAGTTTACCCACTAGCGGGAGGGCCGACCGGGAGCAGTTCTTC. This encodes CASSLPTSGRADREQFF.

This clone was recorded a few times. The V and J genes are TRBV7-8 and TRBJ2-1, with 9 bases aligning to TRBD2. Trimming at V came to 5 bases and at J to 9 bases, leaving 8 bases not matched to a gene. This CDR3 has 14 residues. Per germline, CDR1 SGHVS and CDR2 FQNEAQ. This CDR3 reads CASSRTSDWGEQFF. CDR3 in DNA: TGTGCCAGCAGCAGGACTAGCGATTGGGGTGAGCAGTTCTTC.

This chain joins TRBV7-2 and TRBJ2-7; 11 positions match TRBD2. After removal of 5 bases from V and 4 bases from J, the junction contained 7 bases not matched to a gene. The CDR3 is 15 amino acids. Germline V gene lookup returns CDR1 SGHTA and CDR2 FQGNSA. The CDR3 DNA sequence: TGTGCCAGCAGCACAACTCCTAGCGGGAGGTACGAGCAGTACTTC. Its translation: CASSTTPSGRYEQYF.

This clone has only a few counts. CDR3 amino acids: CASRGRGEPNQPQHF. The CDR3 nucleotides read TGTGCCAGCAGGGGACGCGGAGAACCGAATCAGCCCCAGCATTTT. The chain recombines TRBV6-1 with TRBJ1-5; possibly TRBD1 for D (5 bases). V lost 6 bases, J lost 4 bases, and 16 bases lay in between. CDR1 is MNHNS, CDR2 SASEGT, per germline. This CDR3 comprises 15 residues.

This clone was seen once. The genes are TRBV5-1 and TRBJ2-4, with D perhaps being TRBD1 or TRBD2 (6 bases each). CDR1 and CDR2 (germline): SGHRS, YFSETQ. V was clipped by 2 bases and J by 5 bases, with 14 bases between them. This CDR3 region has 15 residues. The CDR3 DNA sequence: TGCGCCAGCAGCTTTTCTGGGGGGCGGGAAAACATTCAGTACTTC. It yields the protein CASSFSGGRENIQYF.

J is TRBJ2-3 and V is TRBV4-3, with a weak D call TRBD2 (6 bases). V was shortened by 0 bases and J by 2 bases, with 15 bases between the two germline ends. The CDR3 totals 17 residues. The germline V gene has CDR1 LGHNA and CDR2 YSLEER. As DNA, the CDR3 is TGCGCCAGCAGCCAAGATATGCGGGGAGGCGACACAGATACGCAGTATTTT. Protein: CASSQDMRGGDTDTQYF.

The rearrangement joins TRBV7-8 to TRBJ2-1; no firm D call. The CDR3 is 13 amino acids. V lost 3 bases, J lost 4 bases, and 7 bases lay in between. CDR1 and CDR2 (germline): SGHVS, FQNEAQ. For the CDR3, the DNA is TGTGCCAGCAGCTTTGAGAGATACAATGAGCAGTTCTTC. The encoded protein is CASSFERYNEQFF.

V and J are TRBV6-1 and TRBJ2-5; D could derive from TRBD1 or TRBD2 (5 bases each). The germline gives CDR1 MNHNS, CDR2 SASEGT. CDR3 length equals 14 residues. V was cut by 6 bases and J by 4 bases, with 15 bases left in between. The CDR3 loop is CASSEGPKRETQYF. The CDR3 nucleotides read TGTGCCAGCAGCGAGGGACCAAAGAGAGAGACCCAGTACTTC.

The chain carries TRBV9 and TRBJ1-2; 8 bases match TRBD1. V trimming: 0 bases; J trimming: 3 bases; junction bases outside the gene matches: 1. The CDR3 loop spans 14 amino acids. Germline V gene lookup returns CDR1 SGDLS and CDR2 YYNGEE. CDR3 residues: CASSVGGQDYGYTF. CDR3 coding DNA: TGTGCCAGCAGCGTAGGGGGACAGGACTATGGCTACACCTTC.